This TCR beta chain was found in a study of OX40 agonist ivuxolimab in advanced cancers. Study summary: Ivuxolimab doses were 0.01, 0.1, 0.3, 1.5, 3 or 10 mg/kg every 2 weeks. Three patients got partial responses; one had hepatocellular carcinoma and two had cutaneous melanoma. General study points: Normalized T-cell clonal expansion was also low in some nonresponders.

In the case of this clone: Antigen unknown.

CDR1 and CDR2 (germline): MNHEY, SMNVEV (reference sequence). V lost 4 bases to trimming and J lost 0 bases, with 12 bases between them. The CDR3 has 15 amino acids. This table comes from immunoSEQ multiplex PCR, and its TCRdb copy is limited to in-frame clones, with some not included. The top ten clones hold around an eighth of a sample with about 42,000 clones, 65% to 90% of them seen once. Sequenced here: CD4+ or CD8+ T cells sorted from blood, sampled in a trial of the OX40 agonist ivuxolimab. The chain is built from TRBV27 and TRBJ1-2; possible D gene TRBD1, 6 bases. This receptor was taken from an adult with an advanced solid tumor such as melanoma, head and neck, liver or kidney cancer. The CDR3 sequence: CASSWTAGSNYGYTF. The CDR3 nucleotides read TGTGCCAGCAGTTGGACAGCAGGCTCTAACTATGGCTACACCTTC.